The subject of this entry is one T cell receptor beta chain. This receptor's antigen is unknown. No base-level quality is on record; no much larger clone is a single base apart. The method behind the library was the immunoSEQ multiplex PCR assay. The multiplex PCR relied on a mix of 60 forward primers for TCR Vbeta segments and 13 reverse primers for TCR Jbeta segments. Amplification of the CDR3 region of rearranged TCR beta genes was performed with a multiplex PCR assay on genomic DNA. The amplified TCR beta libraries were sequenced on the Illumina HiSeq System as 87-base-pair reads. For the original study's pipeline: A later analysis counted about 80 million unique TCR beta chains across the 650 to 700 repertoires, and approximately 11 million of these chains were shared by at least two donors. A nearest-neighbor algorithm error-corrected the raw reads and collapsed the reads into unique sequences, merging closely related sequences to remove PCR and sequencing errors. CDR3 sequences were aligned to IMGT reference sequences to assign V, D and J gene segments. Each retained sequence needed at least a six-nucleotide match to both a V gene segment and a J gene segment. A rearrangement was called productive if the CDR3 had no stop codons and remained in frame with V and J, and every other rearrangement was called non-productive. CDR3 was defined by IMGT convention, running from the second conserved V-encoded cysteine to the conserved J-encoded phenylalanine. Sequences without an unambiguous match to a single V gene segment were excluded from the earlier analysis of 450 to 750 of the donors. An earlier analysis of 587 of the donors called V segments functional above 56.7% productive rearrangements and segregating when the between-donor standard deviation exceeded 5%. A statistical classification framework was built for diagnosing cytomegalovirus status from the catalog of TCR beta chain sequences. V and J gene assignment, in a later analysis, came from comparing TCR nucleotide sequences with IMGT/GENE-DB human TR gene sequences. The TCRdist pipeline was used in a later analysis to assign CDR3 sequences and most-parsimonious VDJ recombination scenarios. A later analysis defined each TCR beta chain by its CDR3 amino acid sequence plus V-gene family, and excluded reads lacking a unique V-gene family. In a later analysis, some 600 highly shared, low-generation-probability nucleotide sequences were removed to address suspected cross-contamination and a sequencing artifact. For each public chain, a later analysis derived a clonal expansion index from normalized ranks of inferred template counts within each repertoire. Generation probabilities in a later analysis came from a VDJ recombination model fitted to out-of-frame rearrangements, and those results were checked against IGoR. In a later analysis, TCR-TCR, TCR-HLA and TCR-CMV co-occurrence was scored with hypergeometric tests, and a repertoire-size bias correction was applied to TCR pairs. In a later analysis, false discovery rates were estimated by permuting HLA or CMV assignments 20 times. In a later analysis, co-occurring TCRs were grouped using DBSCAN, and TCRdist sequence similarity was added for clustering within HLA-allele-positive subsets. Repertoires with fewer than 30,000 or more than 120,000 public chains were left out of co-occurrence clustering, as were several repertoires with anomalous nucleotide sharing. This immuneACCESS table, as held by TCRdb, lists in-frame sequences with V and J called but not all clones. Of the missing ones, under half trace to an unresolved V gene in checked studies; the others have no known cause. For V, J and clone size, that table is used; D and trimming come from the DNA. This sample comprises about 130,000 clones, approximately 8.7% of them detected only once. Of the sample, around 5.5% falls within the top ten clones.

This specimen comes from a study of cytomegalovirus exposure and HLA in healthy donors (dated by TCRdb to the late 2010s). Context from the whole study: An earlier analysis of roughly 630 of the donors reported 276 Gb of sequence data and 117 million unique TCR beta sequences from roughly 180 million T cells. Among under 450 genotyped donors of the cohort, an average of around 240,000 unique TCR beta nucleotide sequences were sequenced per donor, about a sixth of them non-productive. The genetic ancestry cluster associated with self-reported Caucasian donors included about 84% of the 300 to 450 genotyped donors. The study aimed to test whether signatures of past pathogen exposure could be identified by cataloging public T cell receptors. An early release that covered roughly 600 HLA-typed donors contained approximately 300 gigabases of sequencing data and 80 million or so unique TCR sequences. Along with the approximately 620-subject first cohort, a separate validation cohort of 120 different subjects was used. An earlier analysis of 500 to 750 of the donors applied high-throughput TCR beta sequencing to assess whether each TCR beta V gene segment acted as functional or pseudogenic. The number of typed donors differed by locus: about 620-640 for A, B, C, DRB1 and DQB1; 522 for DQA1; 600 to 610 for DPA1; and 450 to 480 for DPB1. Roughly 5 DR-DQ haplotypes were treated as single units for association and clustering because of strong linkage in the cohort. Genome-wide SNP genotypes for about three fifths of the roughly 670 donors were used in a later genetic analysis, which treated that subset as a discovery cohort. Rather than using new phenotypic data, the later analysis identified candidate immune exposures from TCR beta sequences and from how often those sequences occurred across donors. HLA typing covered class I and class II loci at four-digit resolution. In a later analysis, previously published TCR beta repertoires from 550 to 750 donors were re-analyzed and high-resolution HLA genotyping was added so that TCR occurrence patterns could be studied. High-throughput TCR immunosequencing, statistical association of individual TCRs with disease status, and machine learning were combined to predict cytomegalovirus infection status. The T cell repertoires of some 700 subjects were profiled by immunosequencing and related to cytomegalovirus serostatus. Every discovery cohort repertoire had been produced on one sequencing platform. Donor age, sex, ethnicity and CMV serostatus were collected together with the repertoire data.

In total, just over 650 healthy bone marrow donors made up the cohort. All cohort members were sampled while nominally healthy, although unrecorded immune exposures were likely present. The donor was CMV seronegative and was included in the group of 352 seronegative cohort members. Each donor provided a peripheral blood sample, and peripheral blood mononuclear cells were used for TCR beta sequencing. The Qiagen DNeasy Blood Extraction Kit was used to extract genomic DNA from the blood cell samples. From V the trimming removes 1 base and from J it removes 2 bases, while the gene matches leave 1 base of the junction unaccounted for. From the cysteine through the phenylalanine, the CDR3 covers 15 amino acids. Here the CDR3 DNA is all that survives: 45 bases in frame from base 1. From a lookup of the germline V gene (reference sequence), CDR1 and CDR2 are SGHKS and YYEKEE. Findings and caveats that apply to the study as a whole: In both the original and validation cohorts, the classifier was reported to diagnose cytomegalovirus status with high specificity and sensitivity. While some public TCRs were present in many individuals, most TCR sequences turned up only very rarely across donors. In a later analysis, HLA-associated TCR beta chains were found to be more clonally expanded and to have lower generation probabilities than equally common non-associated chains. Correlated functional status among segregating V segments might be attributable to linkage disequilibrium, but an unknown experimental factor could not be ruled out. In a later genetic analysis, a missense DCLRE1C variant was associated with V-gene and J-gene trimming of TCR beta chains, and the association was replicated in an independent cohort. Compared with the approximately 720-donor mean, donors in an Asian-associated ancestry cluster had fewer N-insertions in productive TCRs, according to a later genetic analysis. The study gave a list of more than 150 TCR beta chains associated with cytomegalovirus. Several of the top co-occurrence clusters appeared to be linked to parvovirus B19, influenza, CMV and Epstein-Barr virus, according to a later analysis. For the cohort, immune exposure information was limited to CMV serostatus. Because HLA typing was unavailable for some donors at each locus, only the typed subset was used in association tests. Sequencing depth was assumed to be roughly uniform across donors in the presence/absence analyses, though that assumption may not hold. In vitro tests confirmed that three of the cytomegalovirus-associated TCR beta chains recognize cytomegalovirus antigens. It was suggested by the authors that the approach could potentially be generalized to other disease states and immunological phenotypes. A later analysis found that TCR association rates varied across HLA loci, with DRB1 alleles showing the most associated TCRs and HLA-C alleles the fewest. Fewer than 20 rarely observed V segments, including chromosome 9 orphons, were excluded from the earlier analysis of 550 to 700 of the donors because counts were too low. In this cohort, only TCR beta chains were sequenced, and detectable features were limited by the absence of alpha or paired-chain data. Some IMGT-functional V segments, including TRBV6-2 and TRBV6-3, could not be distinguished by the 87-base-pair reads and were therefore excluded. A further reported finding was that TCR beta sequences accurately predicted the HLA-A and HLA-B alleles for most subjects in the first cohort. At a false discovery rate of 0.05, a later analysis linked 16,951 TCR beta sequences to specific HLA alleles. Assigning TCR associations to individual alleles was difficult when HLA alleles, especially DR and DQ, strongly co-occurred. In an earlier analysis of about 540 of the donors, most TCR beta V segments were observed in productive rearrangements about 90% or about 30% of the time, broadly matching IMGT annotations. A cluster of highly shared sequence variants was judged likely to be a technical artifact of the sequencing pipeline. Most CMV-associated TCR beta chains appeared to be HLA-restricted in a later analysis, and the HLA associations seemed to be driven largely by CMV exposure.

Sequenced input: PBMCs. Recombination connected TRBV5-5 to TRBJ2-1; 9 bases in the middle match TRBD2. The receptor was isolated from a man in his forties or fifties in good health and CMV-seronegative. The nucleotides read TGTGCCAGCAGCTTGAGCGGGGGGCCCTACAATGAGCAGTTCTTC. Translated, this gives CASSLSGGPYNEQFF.